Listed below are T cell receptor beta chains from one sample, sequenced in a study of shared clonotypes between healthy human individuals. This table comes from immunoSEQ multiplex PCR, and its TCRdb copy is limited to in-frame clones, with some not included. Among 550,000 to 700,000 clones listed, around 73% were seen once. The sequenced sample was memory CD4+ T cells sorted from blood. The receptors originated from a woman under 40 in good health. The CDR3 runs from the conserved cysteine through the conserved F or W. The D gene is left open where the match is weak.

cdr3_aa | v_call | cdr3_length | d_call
CASSMTGMSTDTQYF | TRBV19 | 15 | NA
CASSTGQGADTQYF | TRBV4-1 | 14 | TRBD1
CASSTISGANVLTF | TRBV4-2 | 14 | NA
CASSPPTEQETQYF | TRBV18 | 14 | NA
CASRGAPDTQYF | TRBV28 | 12 | NA
CASRANGPYEQYF | TRBV19 | 13 | NA
CASSLGDGGYTF | TRBV5-4 | 12 | NA
CASSLSSPGANVLTF | TRBV5-1 | 15 | NA
CASSEGYNYEQYF | TRBV5-4 | 13 | NA
CASSINGASYEQYF | TRBV19 | 14 | NA